This T cell receptor (beta chain) emerged from a study of T cell responses to AZD1222 COVID-19 vaccine. Points on this clone: Its antigen is unknown.

This table comes from immunoSEQ multiplex PCR, and its TCRdb copy is limited to in-frame clones, with some not included. The sample has 45,000 to 65,000 clones; about 87% are singletons. Study-level points and caveats: Sampling captured repertoires only after the peak T cell response.

The sequences come from peripheral blood, collected on day 0 of AZD1222 vaccination. The clonotype comes from an adult in good health.

In DNA, the CDR3 is TGTGCCAGCAGCGCCAACAGGGTGGGGTATGGCTACACCTTC. This sequence encodes CASSANRVGYGYTF. The V and J genes are TRBV11-2 and TRBJ1-2; possible D gene TRBD1, 6 bases. V was cut by 5 bases and J by 5 bases, with 15 bases left in between. The germline gives CDR1 SGHAT, CDR2 FQNNGV. CDR3 length: 14 amino acids.